The clone carrying this T cell receptor (beta chain) was seen repeatedly, ten times or more. The antigen is unknown. This record belongs to a study of metastatic and nonmetastatic thyroid tumors. Study-wide background: Samples came from malignant and benign thyroid patients, and repertoires were compared across blood and tumor or nodule tissue. Study-wide results and limits: Benign nodules reportedly had significantly lower TCR beta diversity than malignant thyroid tumors in blood and tumor.

This CDR3 contains 14 residues. V dropped 4 bases and J dropped 6; count of bases not matched to a gene: 8. Germline V gene sequence: CDR1 SGHNT, CDR2 YYREEE (reference sequence). The entire patient cohort was treatment-naive prior to thyroid surgery. Per the original methods: Differences in CDR3 between clinicopathological groups were drawn on to build a classifier intended to discriminate distant-metastatic papillary thyroid cancer patients. TCRdb redid the clone calls on the PCR reads using MiXCR. The V and J calls follow TCRdb's processing rather than the paper's. The table shows approximately 79,000 clones, with 8.6% occurring only once.

The rearrangement uses TRBV5-4 and TRBJ1-2, with 8 bases matching TRBD1. The TCR sequence derives from a female donor with papillary thyroid cancer or a benign thyroid nodule (not recorded which). Some clones in this sample may be carry-over from other donors' samples. Sequencing was done on a sample of blood. The CDR3 loop reads CASSIQDREDGYTF. The CDR3 bases are TGTGCCAGCAGCATTCAGGACAGGGAGGATGGCTACACCTTC.